This T cell receptor beta chain was sequenced during a study of CD8 T cells in Susac syndrome. Study-wide results and caveats: The study's TCR sequencing and HLA analysis drew on a certain number of individuals. That number was acknowledged as relatively small.

The multiple sclerosis control group was made up of treatment-naive patients with stable or active relapsing-remitting disease. TEMRA cells were FACS-enriched, while CD8+ and CD4+ T cells were negatively isolated. Random hexamers were used to reverse transcribe the RNA input (about 0.5 to 1 ug). Amplification of TCR beta CDR3 by immunoSEQ multiplex PCR spanned 54 Vbeta and 13 Jbeta. Each CDR3 protein is one row after TCRdb ran MiXCR on the immunoSEQ multiplex PCR reads. This table holds some 160,000 distinct CDR3 sequences, about 95% found once. Trimming removed 5 bases from V and 2 bases from J, with 13 bases in between. The CDR3 is made up of 14 amino acids. The germline V gene has CDR1 MNHEY and CDR2 SMNVEV (reference sequence). About this clonotype itself: Its matching antigen is unknown.

The chain combines TRBV27 with TRBJ2-7; D not certain. The origin of this receptor is a human donor with multiple sclerosis. The source material was CD8+ T cells from PBMCs. The chain's CDR3 is CASSTVGIAYEQYF. CDR3 coding DNA: TGTGCCAGCAGTACTGTGGGGATTGCCTACGAGCAGTACTTC.